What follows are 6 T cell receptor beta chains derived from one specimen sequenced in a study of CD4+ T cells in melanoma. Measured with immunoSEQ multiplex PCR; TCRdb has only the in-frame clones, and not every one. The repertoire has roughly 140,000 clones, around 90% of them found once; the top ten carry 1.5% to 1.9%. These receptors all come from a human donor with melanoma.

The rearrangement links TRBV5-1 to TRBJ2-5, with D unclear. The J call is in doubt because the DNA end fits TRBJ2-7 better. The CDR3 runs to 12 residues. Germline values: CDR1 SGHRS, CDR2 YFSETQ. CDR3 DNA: TGCGCCAGCAGCTCCCGACTGCCCGAGCAGTACTTC. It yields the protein CASSSRLPEQYF.

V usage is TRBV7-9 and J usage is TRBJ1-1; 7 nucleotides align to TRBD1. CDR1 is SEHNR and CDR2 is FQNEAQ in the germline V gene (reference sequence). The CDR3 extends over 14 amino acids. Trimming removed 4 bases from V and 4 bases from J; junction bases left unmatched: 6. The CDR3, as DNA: TGTGCCAGCAGCTCGACAGGGTATGGCACTGAAGCTTTCTTT. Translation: CASSSTGYGTEAFF.

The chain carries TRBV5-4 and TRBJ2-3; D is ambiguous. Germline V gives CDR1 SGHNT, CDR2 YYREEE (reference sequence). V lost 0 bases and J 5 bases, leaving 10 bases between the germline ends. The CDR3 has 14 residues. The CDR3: CASSLAQAGDTQYF. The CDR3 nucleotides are TGTGCCAGCAGCTTGGCCCAGGCCGGAGATACGCAGTATTTT.

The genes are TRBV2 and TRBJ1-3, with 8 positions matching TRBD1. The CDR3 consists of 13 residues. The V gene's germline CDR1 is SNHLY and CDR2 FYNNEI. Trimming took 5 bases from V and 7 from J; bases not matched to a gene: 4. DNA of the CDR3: TGTGCCAGCAGTCGACAGGGGTCGAACACCATATATTTT. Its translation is CASSRQGSNTIYF.

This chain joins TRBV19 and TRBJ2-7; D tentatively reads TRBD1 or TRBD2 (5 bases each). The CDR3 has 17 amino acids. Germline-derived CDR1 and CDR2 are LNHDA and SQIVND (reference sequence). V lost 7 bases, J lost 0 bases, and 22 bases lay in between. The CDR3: CASMGPGRYSYSYEQYF. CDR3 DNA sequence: TGTGCCAGTATGGGACCGGGACGGTACTCCTACTCCTACGAGCAGTACTTC.

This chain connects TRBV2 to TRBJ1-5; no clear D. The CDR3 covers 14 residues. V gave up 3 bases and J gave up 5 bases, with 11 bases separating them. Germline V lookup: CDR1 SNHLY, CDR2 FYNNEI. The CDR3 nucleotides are TGTGCCAGCAGTGAGAGTTACGTAGATCAGCCCCAGCATTTT. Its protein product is CASSESYVDQPQHF.